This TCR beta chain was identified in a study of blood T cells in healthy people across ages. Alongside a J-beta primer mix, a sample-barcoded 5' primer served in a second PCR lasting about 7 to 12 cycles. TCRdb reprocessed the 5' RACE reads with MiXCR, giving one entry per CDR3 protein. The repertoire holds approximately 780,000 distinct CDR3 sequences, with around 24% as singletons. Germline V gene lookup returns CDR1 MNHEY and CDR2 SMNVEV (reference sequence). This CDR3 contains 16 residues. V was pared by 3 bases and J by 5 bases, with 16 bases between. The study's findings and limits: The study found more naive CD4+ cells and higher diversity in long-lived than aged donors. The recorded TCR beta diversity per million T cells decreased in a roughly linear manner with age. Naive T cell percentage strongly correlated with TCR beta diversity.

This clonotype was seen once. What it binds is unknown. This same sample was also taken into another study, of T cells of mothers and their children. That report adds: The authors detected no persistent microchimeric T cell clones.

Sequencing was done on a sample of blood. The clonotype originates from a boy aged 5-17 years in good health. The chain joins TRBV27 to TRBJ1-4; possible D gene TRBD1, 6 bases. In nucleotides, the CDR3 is TGTGCCAGCAGTTTGGGGTTGGGGGGCAGGAATGAAAAACTGTTTTTT. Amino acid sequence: CASSLGLGGRNEKLFF.